The entry below gives a single T cell receptor (beta chain) sequence along with its context. Participants spanned ages roughly 18 to 90 years and resided in some 22 US areas. Participant reports of clinical history set cohort assignment. A COVID-19 case had been met by exposed participants during the 2 weeks before study entry. CDR3 size: 15 residues. With 4 bases clipped from V and 1 base from J, the junction kept 1 base outside the gene matches. CDR1 is PRHDT and CDR2 is FYEKMQ in the germline V gene (reference sequence). This specimen belongs to a study of blood T cell repertoires in COVID-19. Authors' processing steps: Amplification with reference gene primers provided the estimates of nucleated cell counts. The table came from immunoSEQ multiplex PCR; TCRdb's copy has only in-frame clones and leaves some out. The DNA was the basis for D and trimming; V, J and clone size are from that table. The sample consists of around 250,000 clones, approximately 81% of them appearing once.

The receptor comes from a woman aged 50 to 60 who had been exposed to COVID-19. The sequenced sample consisted of PBMCs or T cells enriched from blood (not recorded which). J is TRBJ1-1 and V is TRBV13, with 12 bases fitting TRBD1. CDR3 sequence: CASSSGQGANTEAFF. Here the CDR3 DNA reads TGTGCCAGCAGCTCGGGACAGGGGGCGAACACTGAAGCTTTCTTT. The whole variable domain, filled in from reference TRBV13 and TRBJ1-1, reads AAGVIQSPRHLIKEKRETATLKCYPIPRHDTVYWYQQGPGQDPQFLISFYEKMQSDKGSIPDRFSAQQFSDYHSELNMSSLELGDSALYFCASSSGQGANTEAFFGQGTRLTVV.